One and the same sample provided the 2 T cell receptor beta chains below, sequenced in a study of tumor-infiltrating lymphocytes in primary liver carcinoma (dated by TCRdb to 2016 to 2017). The data were produced on an Illumina HiSeq 2500. Starting from 450 to 500 ng total RNA, TCRbeta-specific cDNA was produced by reverse transcription with a constant-region primer and ProtoScript II reverse transcriptase. Three nested multiplex PCR rounds, following a slightly modified ARM-PCR procedure, were used to build the TCRbeta libraries. Multiplex TRBV1-TRBV30 forward primers and a Cbeta reverse primer were used in the first two PCR rounds, each of which was run for roughly 9 cycles. TCRdb reprocessing: public reads trimmed at Q25 with fastp, clones called with MiXCR, in-frame beta chains kept. Here each entry gathers all rows of one CDR3 protein and keeps the most common genes and DNA. The sample includes 310,000 or so distinct CDR3 sequences, with 65% observed a single time. About 6.5% of the sample belongs to the ten largest clones.

Blood RNA was extracted from unsorted whole blood using TRIzol reagent, and germline DNA was obtained with the DNeasy Blood & Tissue kit. The sequenced material came from peripheral blood. All receptors come from a man aged 40-49 years with primary liver carcinoma and hepatitis B virus infection.

This clonotype was counted many times. The chain recombines TRBV10-3 with TRBJ2-5; TRBD2 matches 8 bases. The CDR3 consists of 14 residues. Germline V gene lookup returns CDR1 ENHRY and CDR2 SYGVKD. Unmatched junction bases numbered 8, after V lost 8 bases and J lost 3 bases. The DNA for the CDR3 is TGTGCCATCGGGGCGGGAGGCCATGAAGAGACCCAGTACTTC. Protein product: CAIGAGGHEETQYF.

In the case of this clonotype: Mismatch with germline at one junction end may stem from a read error. The chain couples TRBV10-1 to TRBJ2-3, with D perhaps matching TRBD2 (5 bases). The CDR3 is made up of 14 amino acids. The germline V gene encodes CDR1 WNHNN and CDR2 SYGVQD (reference sequence). As DNA, the CDR3 is TGCGCCAGCGGTGAGTCAGTGGGAGTAGATACGCAGTATTTT. This translates into CASGESVGVDTQYF.